This TCR beta chain was documented in a study of post-analysis software for immune sequencing data. Germline V lookup: CDR1 SGHTA, CDR2 FQGNSA. With 1 base removed from V and 1 base from J, the gap between germline ends came to 11 bases. CDR3 length equals 15 residues. This clonotype has a handful of counts. Its target is unknown. Broader study findings: About five TRBV segments were more frequent in patients than controls; TRBV5-6, TRBV5-1 and TRBV20-1 belonged to this group.

Presence of unique molecular identifiers characterized the TCR beta cDNA libraries. TCRdb re-derived calls from the PCR reads in MiXCR, one entry per CDR3 protein. The data hold approximately 730,000 distinct CDR3 sequences, with about 32% observed a single time. This sequence was found in a girl aged 10-17 years with multiple sclerosis. The sample consisted of blood. V is TRBV7-2 and J is TRBJ2-7; D could derive from TRBD1 or TRBD2 (5 bases each). This chain's CDR3 is CASSLGGLRSYEQYF. The CDR3 coding sequence is TGTGCCAGCAGCTTAGGGGGGTTGAGATCCTACGAGCAGTACTTC.